What follows are 16 T cell receptor beta chains derived from one specimen sequenced in a study of T cell responses to AZD1222 COVID-19 vaccine. Using immunoSEQ multiplex PCR, the repertoire was profiled, and TCRdb retains in-frame clones only, with some absent. There are around 140,000 clones in the sample; 65% to 90% occur only once, and approximately 20% lies in the top ten. Specimen: peripheral blood, collected on day 0 of AZD1222 vaccination. Receptor source: an adult in good health.

The chain has TRBV28 and TRBJ2-3; 8 nucleotides match TRBD2. Germline V lookup: CDR1 MDHEN, CDR2 SYDVKM. J was trimmed by 4 bases and V by 4 bases; bases with no gene match: 4. The CDR3 consists of 14 residues. The CDR3 region has the DNA TGTGCCAGCAGTTCGGGACTAGTACCAGATACGCAGTATTTT. Translated: CASSSGLVPDTQYF.

This clone turned up a few times. The chain combines TRBV6-6 with TRBJ1-2, with a possible D match to TRBD1 (5 bases). V was trimmed by 2 bases and J by 4 bases, leaving 11 bases between them. From germline, CDR1 is MNHNY and CDR2 SVGAGI (reference sequence). The CDR3 has 14 residues. CDR3 loop: CASSYSGTPYGYTF. CDR3 nucleotide sequence: TGTGCCAGCAGTTACAGTGGGACTCCCTATGGCTACACCTTC.

The CDR3 DNA reads TGTGCCAGCAGCCCAACGGTAGCGGGGACTAGCACAGATACGCAGTATTTT. Protein product: CASSPTVAGTSTDTQYF. The J gene is TRBJ2-3, the V gene TRBV28; TRBD2 matches 8 bases. Germline-derived CDR1 and CDR2 are MDHEN and SYDVKM. The CDR3 covers 17 residues. The V segment lost 6 bases and the J segment 0 bases; nucleotides outside the gene matches: 11.

The chain has TRBV2 and TRBJ2-3, with D hard to call. V gave up 2 bases and J gave up 3 bases, with 9 bases separating them. This CDR3 region has 14 residues. Germline CDR1 is SNHLY and CDR2 is FYNNEI. CDR3 nucleotides: TGTGCCAGCAGTGAACTTGTTGGGACAGATACGCAGTATTTT. This sequence encodes CASSELVGTDTQYF.

The gene calls are TRBV28 and TRBJ1-2; D may be TRBD1 (5 bases). V was shortened by 7 bases and J by 5 bases, with 23 bases between the two germline ends. CDR1 MDHEN and CDR2 SYDVKM come from the germline V gene. This CDR3 has 16 residues. The CDR3 sequence is CASTPAGDPPEYGYTF. In nucleotides, the CDR3 is TGTGCCAGCACCCCCGCCGGGGACCCTCCCGAGTATGGCTACACCTTC.

This chain connects TRBV29-1 to TRBJ2-7, with D unclear. The CDR3 contains 11 residues. V lost 1 base to trimming and J lost 1 base, with 2 bases between them. Looked up from germline, CDR1 is SQVTM and CDR2 is ANQGSEA. The CDR3 loop is CSVEVSYEQYF. Here the CDR3 DNA reads TGCAGCGTTGAAGTATCCTACGAGCAGTACTTC.

This clone was seen only once. This chain connects TRBV4-1 to TRBJ1-4; D not resolved. Germline V CDR1 and CDR2: MGHRA, YSYEKL. The CDR3 has 16 residues. Trimming left V 1 base short and J 5 bases short, with 14 bases between. CDR3 loop: CASSQAGRISNEKLFF. CDR3 bases: TGCGCCAGCAGCCAAGCTGGACGGATCTCCAATGAAAAACTGTTTTTT.

The V call is TRBV6-5, the J call TRBJ1-1, with D perhaps matching TRBD1 (5 bases). This CDR3 spans 15 amino acids. The germline V gene encodes CDR1 MNHEY and CDR2 SVGAGI. V was cut by 0 bases and J by 4 bases, with 12 bases left in between. Written as DNA, the CDR3 is TGTGCCAGCAGTTACTCGGGGCCCACCCGCACTGAAGCTTTCTTT. Translated: CASSYSGPTRTEAFF.

This clone appeared once. The CDR3 loop is CASSTVGSTEAFF. In DNA form, the CDR3 reads TGTGCCAGTTCCACGGTGGGGAGCACTGAAGCTTTCTTT. The chain couples TRBV19 to TRBJ1-1; D is unresolved. The germline V and J ends were trimmed by 8 bases and 4 bases, with 14 bases remaining between them. From germline, CDR1 is LNHDA and CDR2 SQIVND (reference sequence). The CDR3 has 13 amino acids.

The chain carries TRBV16 and TRBJ1-2, with 9 bases lining up with TRBD1. Germline V lookup: CDR1 KGHSY, CDR2 FQNENV. V was pared by 0 bases and J by 3 bases, with 8 bases of the junction left unmatched. This CDR3 spans 17 amino acids. The CDR3 region has the DNA TGTGCCAGCAGCCAATCCGGGGACAGGGTACGGGACTATGGCTACACCTTC. It yields the protein CASSQSGDRVRDYGYTF.

J is TRBJ1-2 and V is TRBV18; D possibly corresponds to TRBD1 (5 bases). The ends were cut back, 1 base at V and 7 bases at J, with 13 bases in the middle. The CDR3 length is 14 residues. Germline values: CDR1 KGHSH, CDR2 LQKENI. The CDR3 sequence: CASSPQGPPSGYTF. Written as DNA, the CDR3 is TGTGCCAGCTCACCACAGGGACCCCCGAGTGGCTACACCTTC. Using reference TRBV18 and TRBJ1-2 for the parts outside the CDR3, the full variable domain is NAGVMQNPRHLVRRRGQEARLRCSPMKGHSHVYWYRQLPEEGLKFMVYLQKENIIDESGMPKERFSAEFPKEGPSILRIQQVVRGDSAAYFCASSPQGPPSGYTFGSGTRLTVV.

J is TRBJ2-3 and V is TRBV11-2; D gene uncertain. Germline CDR1 is SGHAT and CDR2 is FQNNGV. The CDR3 is made up of 15 amino acids. Between the trimmed V and J ends, which lost 5 bases and 0 bases, there was a span of 12 bases. The CDR3 loop is CASSPGPQSTDTQYF. The CDR3 bases are TGTGCCAGCAGCCCCGGACCGCAGAGCACAGATACGCAGTATTTT.

This rearrangement joins TRBV3-1 (or the pseudogene TRBV3-2) to TRBJ1-3; D not certain. Germline V lookup: CDR1 LGHDT, CDR2 YNNKEL (reference sequence). The ends were cut back, 0 bases at V and 0 bases at J, with 18 bases in the middle. CDR3 length: 19 residues. The CDR3 sequence: CASSQEGQGKNDSGNTIYF. DNA for the CDR3: TGTGCCAGCAGCCAAGAAGGGCAAGGGAAGAATGACTCTGGAAACACCATATATTTT.

This chain uses TRBV5-1 with TRBJ2-7, with D maybe TRBD1 (6 bases). Trimming took 0 bases from V and 3 from J, leaving 10 bases between them. This CDR3 has 14 residues. Germline-derived CDR1 and CDR2 are SGHRS and YFSETQ. The CDR3 region has the DNA TGCGCCAGCAGCTTGGGGCAGGGGTACTACGAGCAGTACTTC. Amino acid sequence: CASSLGQGYYEQYF.

V gene TRBV12-3 or TRBV12-4 combines with J gene TRBJ1-2, with a weak D call TRBD1 (5 bases). With 10 bases removed from V and 4 bases from J, the gap between germline ends came to 10 bases. This CDR3 comprises 11 residues. DNA of the CDR3: TGTGCCACCGGGACGGGCTATGGCTACACCTTC. Encoded protein: CATGTGYGYTF.

This clone was found once. The CDR3 region is CASSQGGLSGNTIYF. In nucleotides, the CDR3 is TGTGCCAGCAGCCAGGGGGGGCTCTCTGGAAACACCATATATTTT. This chain joins TRBV6-5 and TRBJ1-3; 7 positions match TRBD1. The V segment lost 6 bases and the J segment 0 bases; nucleotides outside the gene matches: 5. This CDR3 has 15 amino acids. The V gene's germline CDR1 is MNHEY and CDR2 SVGAGI.